This TCR beta chain came from a study of T cells expressing NK-cell markers. Across the whole study: Sorted CD3+CD56+NKG2C+, CD3+CD56+NKG2C- and CD3+CD56-NKG2C+ T cells supplied TCR beta repertoires.

The authors generated TCR beta cDNA through 5'RACE template switching with UMIs. TCRdb re-called the 5' RACE reads and shows each CDR3 protein once, DNA omitted. The table for this sample gives 550,000 or so distinct CDR3 sequences. The CDR3 totals 22 residues. Germline V lookup: CDR1 DFQATT, CDR2 SNEGSKA (reference sequence). The chain uses TRBV20-1 and TRBJ1-1. This sequence originates from a man younger than 30 in good health. Sequenced sample: blood T cells: a sorted CD56 or NKG2C T cell subset, CD4+ or CD8+ T cells, or bulk PBMC T cells (not recorded which). This CDR3 reads CSARGPAPRSRGRDLTNTEAFF.